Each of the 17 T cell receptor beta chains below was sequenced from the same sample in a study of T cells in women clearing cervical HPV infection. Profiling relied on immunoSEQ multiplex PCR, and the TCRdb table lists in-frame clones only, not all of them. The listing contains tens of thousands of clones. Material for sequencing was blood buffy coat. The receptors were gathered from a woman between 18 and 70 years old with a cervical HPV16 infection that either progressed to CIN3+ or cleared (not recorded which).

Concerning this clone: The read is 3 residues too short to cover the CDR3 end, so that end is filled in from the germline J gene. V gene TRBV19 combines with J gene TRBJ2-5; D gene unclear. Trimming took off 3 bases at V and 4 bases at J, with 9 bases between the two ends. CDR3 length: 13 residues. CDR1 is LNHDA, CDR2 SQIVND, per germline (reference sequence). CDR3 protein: CASSIGPGETQYF. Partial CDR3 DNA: TGTGCCAGTAGTATTGGGCCCGGAGAGACC.

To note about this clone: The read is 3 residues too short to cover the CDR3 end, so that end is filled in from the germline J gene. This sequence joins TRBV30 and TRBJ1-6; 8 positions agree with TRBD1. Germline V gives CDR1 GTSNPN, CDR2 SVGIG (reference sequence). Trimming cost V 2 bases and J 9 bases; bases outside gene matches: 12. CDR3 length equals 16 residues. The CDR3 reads CAWSTPHRGVSSPLHF. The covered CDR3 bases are TGTGCCTGGAGTACCCCACACAGGGGGGTCTCTTCACCC.

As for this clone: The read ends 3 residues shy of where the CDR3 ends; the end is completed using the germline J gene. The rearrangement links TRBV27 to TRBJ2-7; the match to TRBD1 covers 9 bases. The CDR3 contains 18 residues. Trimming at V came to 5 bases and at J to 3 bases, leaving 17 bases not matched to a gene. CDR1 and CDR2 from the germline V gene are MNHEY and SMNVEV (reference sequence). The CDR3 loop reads CASSLTRHTGGVYYEQYF. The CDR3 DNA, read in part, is TGTGCCAGCAGTCTGACGAGACATACAGGGGGCGTGTACTACGAG.

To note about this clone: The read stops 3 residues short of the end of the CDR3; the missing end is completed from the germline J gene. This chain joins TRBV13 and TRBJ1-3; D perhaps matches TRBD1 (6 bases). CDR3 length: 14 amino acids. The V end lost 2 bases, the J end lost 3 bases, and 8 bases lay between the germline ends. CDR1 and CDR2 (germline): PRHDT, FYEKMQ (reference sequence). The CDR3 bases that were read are TGTGCCAGCAGCTTACAGGGGTTTGGAAACACC. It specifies CASSLQGFGNT. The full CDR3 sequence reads CASSLQGFGNTIYF.

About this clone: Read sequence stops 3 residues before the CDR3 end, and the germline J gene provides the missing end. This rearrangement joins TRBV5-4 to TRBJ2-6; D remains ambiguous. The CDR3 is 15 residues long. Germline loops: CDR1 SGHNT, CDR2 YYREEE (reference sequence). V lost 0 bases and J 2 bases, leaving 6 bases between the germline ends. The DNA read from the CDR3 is TGTGCCAGCAGCTTGGGTCAGGCTGGGGCCAACGTC. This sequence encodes CASSLGQAGANV. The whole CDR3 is CASSLGQAGANVLTF.

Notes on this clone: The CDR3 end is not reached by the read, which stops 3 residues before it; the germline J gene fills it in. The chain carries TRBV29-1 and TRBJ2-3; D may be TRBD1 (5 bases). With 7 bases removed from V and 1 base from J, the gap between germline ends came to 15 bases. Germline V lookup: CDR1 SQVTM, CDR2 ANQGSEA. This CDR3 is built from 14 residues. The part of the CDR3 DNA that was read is TGCAGCGGACTCAGGGATACCGGCACAGATACG. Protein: CSGLRDTGTDT. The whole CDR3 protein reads CSGLRDTGTDTQYF.

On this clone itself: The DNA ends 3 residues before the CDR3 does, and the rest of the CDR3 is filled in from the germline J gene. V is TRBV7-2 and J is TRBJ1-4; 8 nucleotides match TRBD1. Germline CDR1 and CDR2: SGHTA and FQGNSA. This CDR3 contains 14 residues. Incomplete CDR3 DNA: TGTGCCAGCAGCTTTTCAGGGGGCGGCTCACCA. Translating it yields CASSFSGGGSP. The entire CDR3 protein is CASSFSGGGSPLFF.

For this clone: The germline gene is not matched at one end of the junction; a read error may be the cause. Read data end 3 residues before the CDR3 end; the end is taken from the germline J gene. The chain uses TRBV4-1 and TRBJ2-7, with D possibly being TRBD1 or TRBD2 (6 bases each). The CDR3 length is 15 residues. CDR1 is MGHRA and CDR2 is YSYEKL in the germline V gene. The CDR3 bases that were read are TGCACCAGCAGCCAAGTATGGAGGGGGAACTACGAG. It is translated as CTSSQVWRGNYE. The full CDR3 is CTSSQVWRGNYEQYF.

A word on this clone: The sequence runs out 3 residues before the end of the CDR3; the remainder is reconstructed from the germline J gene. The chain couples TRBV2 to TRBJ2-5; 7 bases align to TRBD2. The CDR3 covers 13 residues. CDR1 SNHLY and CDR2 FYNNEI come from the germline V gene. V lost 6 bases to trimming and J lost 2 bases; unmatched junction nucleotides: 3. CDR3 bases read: TGTGCCAGCAGACGGGGGGAACAAGAGACC. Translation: CASRRGEQET. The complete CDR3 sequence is CASRRGEQETQYF.

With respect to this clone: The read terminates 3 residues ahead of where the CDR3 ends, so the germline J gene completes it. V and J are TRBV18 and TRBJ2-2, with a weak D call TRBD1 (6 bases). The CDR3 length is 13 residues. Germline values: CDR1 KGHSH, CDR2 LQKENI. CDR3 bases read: TGTGCCAGCTCACGAGGACAGAATGAAAAG. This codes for CASSRGQNEK. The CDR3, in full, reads CASSRGQNEKLFF.

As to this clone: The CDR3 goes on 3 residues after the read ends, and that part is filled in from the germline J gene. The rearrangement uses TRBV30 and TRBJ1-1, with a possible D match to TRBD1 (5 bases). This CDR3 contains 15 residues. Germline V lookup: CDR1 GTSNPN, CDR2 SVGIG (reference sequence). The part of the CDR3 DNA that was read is TGTGCCTGGAGTGTAGGTAGCGGGAGGGGAGAGACA. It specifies CAWSVGSGRGET. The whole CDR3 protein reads CAWSVGSGRGETAFF.

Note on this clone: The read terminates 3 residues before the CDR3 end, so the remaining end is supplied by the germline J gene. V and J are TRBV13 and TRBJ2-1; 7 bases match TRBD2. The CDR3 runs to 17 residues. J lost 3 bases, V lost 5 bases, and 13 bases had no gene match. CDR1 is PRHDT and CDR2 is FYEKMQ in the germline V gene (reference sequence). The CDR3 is CASSLAYGGRDYNEQFF. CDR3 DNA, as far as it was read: TGTGCCAGCAGCCTCGCTTACGGCGGGAGAGACTACAATGAG.

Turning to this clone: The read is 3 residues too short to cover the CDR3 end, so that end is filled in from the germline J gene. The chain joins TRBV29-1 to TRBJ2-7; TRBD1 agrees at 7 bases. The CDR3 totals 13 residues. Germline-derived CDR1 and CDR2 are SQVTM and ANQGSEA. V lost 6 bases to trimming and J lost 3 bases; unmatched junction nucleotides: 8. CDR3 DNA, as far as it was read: TGCAGCGTCCTAGACAGGGACAACTACGAG. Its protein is CSVLDRDNYE. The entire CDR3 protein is CSVLDRDNYEQYF.

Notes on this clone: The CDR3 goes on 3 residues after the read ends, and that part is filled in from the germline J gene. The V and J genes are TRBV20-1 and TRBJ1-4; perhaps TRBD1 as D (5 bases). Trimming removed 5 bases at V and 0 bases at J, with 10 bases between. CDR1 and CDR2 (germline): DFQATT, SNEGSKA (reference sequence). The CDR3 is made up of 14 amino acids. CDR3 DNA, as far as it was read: TGCAGTGCTTTCCGACAGCCAACTAATGAAAAA. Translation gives CSAFRQPTNEK. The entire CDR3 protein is CSAFRQPTNEKLFF.

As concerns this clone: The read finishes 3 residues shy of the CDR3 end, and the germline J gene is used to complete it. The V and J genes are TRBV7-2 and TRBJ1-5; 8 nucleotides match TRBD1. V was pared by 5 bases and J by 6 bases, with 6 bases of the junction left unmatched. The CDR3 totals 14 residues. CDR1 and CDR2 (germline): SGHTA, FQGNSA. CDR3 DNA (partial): TGTGCCAGCAGCCTAGACAGGGGAGGTCAGCCC. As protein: CASSLDRGGQP. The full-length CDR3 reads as CASSLDRGGQPQHF.

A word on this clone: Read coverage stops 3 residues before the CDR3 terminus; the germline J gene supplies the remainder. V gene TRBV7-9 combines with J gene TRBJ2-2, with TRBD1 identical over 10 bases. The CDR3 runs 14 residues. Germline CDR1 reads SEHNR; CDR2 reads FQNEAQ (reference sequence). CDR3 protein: CASSRDRGREKLFF. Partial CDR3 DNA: TGTGCCAGCAGCCGGGACAGGGGTAGGGAAAAG.

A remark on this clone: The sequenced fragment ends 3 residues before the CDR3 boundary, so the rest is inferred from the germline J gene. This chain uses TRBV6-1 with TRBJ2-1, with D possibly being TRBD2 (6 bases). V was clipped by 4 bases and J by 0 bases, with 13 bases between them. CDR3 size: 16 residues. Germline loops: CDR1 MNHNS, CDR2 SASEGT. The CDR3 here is CASSVEAGSSYNEQFF. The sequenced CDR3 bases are TGTGCCAGCAGTGTGGAGGCGGGGAGCTCCTACAATGAG.